This record looks at one T cell receptor beta chain sequence and its context. These data originate in a study of somatic mutations in cytotoxic T cells in rheumatoid arthritis. CDR1 SGDLS and CDR2 YYNGEE come from the germline V gene. The V gene end was trimmed by 4 bases and the J gene end by 6 bases; junction bases not matched to a gene: 6. This CDR3 contains 14 residues. TCRdb keeps only in-frame clones here, not all; method: immunoSEQ multiplex PCR. Among some 7,400 clones listed, 60% were seen once. V gene TRBV9 combines with J gene TRBJ1-4; 7 nucleotides line up with TRBD1. Specimen: CD8+ T cells sorted from blood. This receptor was obtained from a middle-aged woman in good health. The CDR3 is CASSTGTEDEKLFF. The CDR3 DNA sequence: TGTGCCAGCAGCACCGGGACAGAGGATGAAAAACTGTTTTTT.